These 9 T cell receptor beta chains were all obtained from the same sample, sequenced in a study of T cell repertoires in cytomegalovirus infection. MiXCR, run by TCRdb on the reads, gives a single entry per CDR3 protein. The sample yields about a million distinct CDR3 sequences, less than 40% seen once. These receptors are not linked to any known antigen. Specimen: cultured CD8+ T cells from PBMCs, collected from culture after CMV antigen stimulation. The source of these receptors is a human donor in good health (CMV status not recorded). Some clones in this sample may be carry-over from other donors' samples.

V usage is TRBV6-5 and J usage is TRBJ2-1, with D hard to call. This CDR3 is 14 amino acids long. The V and J ends lost 2 bases and 5 bases respectively, with 10 bases between them. Germline V gene sequence: CDR1 MNHEY, CDR2 SVGAGI. This CDR3 is CASSYISEDNEQFF. CDR3 DNA: TGTGCCAGCAGTTACATCTCAGAAGACAATGAGCAGTTCTTC.

J is TRBJ1-4 and V is TRBV18; tentatively, D is TRBD1 (5 bases). CDR1 and CDR2 (germline): KGHSH, LQKENI. There are 15 residues in the CDR3. V lost 3 bases and J lost 8, with 16 bases in between. Here the CDR3 DNA reads TGTGCCAGCTCACCGTCCGGGACCGCGGGGGAAAAACTGTTTTTT. Protein: CASSPSGTAGEKLFF.

The rearrangement uses TRBV4-2 and TRBJ1-6; D is perhaps TRBD1 (6 bases). From germline, CDR1 is LGHNA and CDR2 YNFKEQ. The ends were cut back, 4 bases at V and 5 bases at J, with 12 bases in the middle. The CDR3 is 15 amino acids. CDR3 sequence: CASSPGAQNNSPLHF. The CDR3 DNA is TGTGCCAGCAGCCCGGGGGCACAAAATAATTCACCCCTCCACTTT.

The chain employs TRBV6-5 and TRBJ2-3; TRBD2 matches 8 bases. Looked up from germline, CDR1 is MNHEY and CDR2 is SVGAGI. The V segment lost 3 bases and the J segment 5 bases; nucleotides outside the gene matches: 7. The CDR3 contains 15 residues. The CDR3 loop is CASSYLAGGGDTQYF. The CDR3 DNA reads TGTGCCAGCAGTTATCTGGCGGGGGGTGGAGATACGCAGTATTTT.

In DNA, the CDR3 is TGTGCCAGCTCACTGGCCGGGACTTCCTCCTACGAGCAGTACGTC. Translated, it gives CASSLAGTSSYEQYV. This chain joins TRBV18 and TRBJ2-7; D possibly corresponds to TRBD2 (6 bases). Germline V lookup: CDR1 KGHSH, CDR2 LQKENI. The CDR3 runs 15 residues. V was clipped by 4 bases and J by 0 bases, with 13 bases between them.

The CDR3 is CASSFVRGLTDSEQYF. The CDR3 DNA reads as TGTGCCAGCAGCTTCGTCCGGGGCCTCACCGACAGCGAGCAGTACTTC. The rearrangement joins TRBV7-9 to TRBJ2-7; D tentatively fits TRBD1 or TRBD2 (5 bases each). V lost 3 bases and J lost 6, with 21 bases in between. Per germline, CDR1 SEHNR and CDR2 FQNEAQ (reference sequence). The CDR3 is made up of 16 amino acids.

Turning to this clonotype: Being one base from a much bigger clone, this may be a read error. The chain has TRBV24-1 and TRBJ2-2; no clear D. The CDR3 extends over 14 amino acids. The V gene's germline CDR1 is KGHDR and CDR2 SFDVKD. CDR3 in DNA: TGTACCACCAGTGATGGAAGGTGGGCCGGGGAGCTGTTTTTT. Its translation is CTTSDGRWAGELFF.

The chain combines TRBV27 with TRBJ2-7, with D maybe TRBD2 (6 bases). CDR3 length: 14 amino acids. With 6 bases removed from V and 2 bases from J, the gap between germline ends came to 14 bases. CDR1 is MNHEY and CDR2 is SMNVEV in the germline V gene (reference sequence). The CDR3 nucleotides are TGTGCCAGCAGCTCCCTCCGGAGGGCCTACGAGCAGTACGTC. It specifies CASSSLRRAYEQYV.

The chain is built from TRBV10-3 and TRBJ1-5, with unresolved D. This CDR3 comprises 15 residues. Germline V lookup: CDR1 ENHRY, CDR2 SYGVKD. The V and J ends lost 3 bases and 6 bases respectively, with 15 bases between them. The CDR3 reads CAISDRNEGGQPQHF. The CDR3 DNA follows: TGTGCCATCAGTGACCGGAACGAGGGAGGTCAGCCCCAGCATTTT.